This is a list of T cell receptor delta chains from one sample in a study of DNA immune sequencing with unique molecular identifiers. TCRdb redid the clone calls on the multiplex PCR reads with CATT. The data show about 5,200 delta-chain clones, about a tenth seen once. Sequencing input: gamma-delta T cells enriched from blood buffy coat, or unenriched PBMCs (not recorded which). These receptors were obtained from a human donor in good health. CDR3s include the opening cysteine and the closing phenylalanine or tryptophan. A D gene is named only where the DNA matches it firmly. Expanded clones are given a class, and other clones once, few, many or no size at all.

v_call	j_call	clone_size	d_call	cdr3_nt	cdr3_aa
TRDV2	TRDJ1	many	TRDD3	TGTGCCTGTGACACGATCGGAGGCCGACTGGGGGATACGGGGCCCGATAAACTCATCTTT	CACDTIGGRLGDTGPDKLIF
TRDV2	TRDJ3	many	TRDD3	TGTGCCTGTGACAGTACTGGGGGCCTGAGCTCCTGGGACACCCGACAGATGTTTTTC	CACDSTGGLSSWDTRQMFF
TRDV2	TRDJ1	many	TRDD3	TGTGCCTGTGACACCGTAGGGGGATACGAGGGATTTGATGCCGATAAACTCATCTTT	CACDTVGGYEGFDADKLIF
TRDV2	TRDJ1	many	NA	TGTGCCTGTGACACCGGTCTGGGGCCCCCGTACACCGATAAACTCATCTTT	CACDTGLGPPYTDKLIF
TRDV1	TRDJ1	few	NA	TGTGCTCTTGGGACACACTTCCTACTTCCTGGGGGACCCGATAAACTCATCTTT	CALGTHFLLPGGPDKLIF
TRDV2	TRDJ1	medium-sized	NA	TGTGCCTGTGACACCGTAGGGGGAAACACCGATAAACTCATCTTT	CACDTVGGNTDKLIF
TRDV1	TRDJ1	NA	TRDD3	TGTGCTCTTGGGGGGAGCCGTACGGGTTCCGTTTGGGGATACGCGTACACCGATAAACTCATCTTT	CALGGSRTGSVWGYAYTDKLIF
TRDV2	TRDJ1	many	NA	TGTGCCTGTGACACCCGGGGCACCGTCTACACCGATAAACTCATCTTT	CACDTRGTVYTDKLIF
TRDV1	TRDJ1	NA	TRDD3	TGTGCTCTTGGGATGGGCATTCCTACTGGGGATACGCTCCTGTACACCGATAAACTCATCTTT	CALGMGIPTGDTLLYTDKLIF
TRDV2	TRDJ1	few	NA	TGTGCCTGTGACACCGCAGAGGGCTGGGGCAAGCGTCCCGATAAACTCATCTTT	CACDTAEGWGKRPDKLIF
TRAV38-2/DV8	TRDJ1	many	NA	TGTGCTTATAGGAGTGGCTTCCTACGCATACTGGGGAAGTACACCGATAAACTCATCTTT	CAYRSGFLRILGKYTDKLIF
TRDV2	TRDJ3	medium-sized	NA	TGTGCCTGTGACACCGTAGCGGAGGGGAGCTCCTGGGACACCCGACAGATGTTTTTC	CACDTVAEGSSWDTRQMFF
TRDV1	TRDJ2	NA	TRDD3	TGTGCTCTTGGGGAGAGGCCTTCCCATACTGGGGGATTGAGTTTGACAGCACAACTCTTCTTT	CALGERPSHTGGLSLTAQLFF
TRDV1	TRDJ1	medium-sized	TRDD3	TGTGCTCTTGGGGAACGCTGGCTTCCGAAGGGCGTGTACTGGGGGATACGCGGATCGACTCAACTCATCTTT	CALGERWLPKGVYWGIRGSTQLIF
TRDV2	TRDJ3	many	TRDD3	TGTGCCTGTGACAGTTTTCTACTGGGGGCCACAAGCTCCTGGGACACCCGACAGATGTTTTTC	CACDSFLLGATSSWDTRQMFF
TRDV3	TRDJ2	many	TRDD3	TGTGCCTTTAGGGGTGGGGGACGGGAGACAGCACAACTCTTCTTT	CAFRGGGRETAQLFF
TRDV1	TRDJ1	few	TRDD3	TGTGCTCTTGGGGAAGGGGGACGATCCCGGTACTGGGGGATAGGAGCCGATAAACTCATCTTT	CALGEGGRSRYWGIGADKLIF
TRDV2	TRDJ1	many	TRDD3	TGTGCCTGTTCCGAGCTCATTACTGGGGGATCGTTCGGCGATAAACTCATCTTT	CACSELITGGSFGDKLIF
TRDV2	TRDJ1	medium-sized	TRDD3	TGTGCCTGCGATGTACTGGGGGATACGCAGACCGATAAACTCATCTTT	CACDVLGDTQTDKLIF
TRDV2	TRDJ1	many	TRDD3	TGTGCCTGTGACACGGGGTACTGGGGGATGTACACCGATAAACTCATCTTT	CACDTGYWGMYTDKLIF
TRDV2	TRDJ3	many	TRDD3	TGTGCCTGTGACACCGGGAACCTACTGGGGGTTCCAAGCTCATCCTGGGACACCCGACAGATGTTTTTC	CACDTGNLLGVPSSSWDTRQMFF
TRDV2	TRDJ1	few	TRDD3	TGTGCCTGTGACACCCTGCGTGTGGGGGATACGTACACCGATAAACTCATCTTT	CACDTLRVGDTYTDKLIF
TRDV2	TRDJ3	NA	TRDD3	TGTGCCTGTGACCCTCCGTCTGGGGGATACTCCCGCTCCTGGGACACCCGACAGATGTTTTTC	CACDPPSGGYSRSWDTRQMFF
TRDV2	TRDJ1	many	TRDD3	TGTGCCTGTGAAACCCTCCACGTGGGCCGGGTACTGGGGCCCAGAGACACCGATAAACTCATCTTT	CACETLHVGRVLGPRDTDKLIF
TRDV2	TRDJ1	medium-sized	TRDD3	TGTGCCTGTGACACTATTTCGAATGAAATGGCTGGGGGACGCACCGATAAACTCATCTTT	CACDTISNEMAGGRTDKLIF
TRDV2	TRDJ1	many	TRDD3	TGTGCCTGTGACAAGCGCTGGGGGGGTTACACCGATAAACTCATCTTT	CACDKRWGGYTDKLIF
TRDV1	TRDJ1	few	TRDD3	TGTGCTCTTGGGGAAACCGGGTTCGGGGATACGGGCTCCTACACCGATAAACTCATCTTT	CALGETGFGDTGSYTDKLIF
TRDV2	TRDJ3	large	TRDD3	TGTGCCTGTGACACTCTACTGGGGAGCTCCTGGGACACCCGACAGATGTTTTTC	CACDTLLGSSWDTRQMFF
TRDV2	TRDJ3	many	NA	TGTGCCTGTGACCCTACGAGGGGGAGCTCCTGGGACACCCGACAGATGTTTTTC	CACDPTRGSSWDTRQMFF
TRDV2	TRDJ1	medium-sized	NA	TGTGCCTGTGACAACCTTCCTCCCCGTACTGGGGTTAGGAATGATAAACTCATCTTT	CACDNLPPRTGVRNDKLIF
TRDV2	TRDJ1	NA	TRDD3	TGTGCCTGTGACAAACTGGGGACTAAGGATAAACTCATCTTT	CACDKLGTKDKLIF
TRDV2	TRDJ3	many	NA	TGTGCCTGTGACACGAGTTGGTGGGGGCCGCCCTCCTGGGACACCCGACAGATGTTTTTC	CACDTSWWGPPSWDTRQMFF
TRDV2	TRDJ1	few	TRDD3	TGTGCCTGTGCCCAACTGGGGGATACCACCGATAAACTCATCTTT	CACAQLGDTTDKLIF
TRDV2	TRDJ1	medium-sized	TRDD3	TGTGCCTGTGACACCGTAGGCCCTACTGGGGGACTGATCGATAAACTCATCTTT	CACDTVGPTGGLIDKLIF
TRDV1	TRDJ1	few	NA	TGTGCTCTTGGGGAACCAACTCCACGCGAGCAACTGGTAACGGGGTACACCGATAAACTCATCTTT	CALGEPTPREQLVTGYTDKLIF
TRDV2	TRDJ3	NA	NA	TGTGCCTGTGACCCGATAGAGAACTCCTGGGACACCCGACAGATGTTTTTC	CACDPIENSWDTRQMFF
TRDV2	TRDJ1	large	TRDD3	TGTGCCTGTGACACCGTATCGAACTGGGGGATATCAGACACCGATAAACTCATCTTT	CACDTVSNWGISDTDKLIF
TRDV2	TRDJ1	many	NA	TGTGCCTGTGACACAGGTGGGGAGCGGGGGTGGGGCGATAAACTCATCTTT	CACDTGGERGWGDKLIF
TRDV2	TRDJ3	many	TRDD3	TGTGCCTGTGACACCGCTACTGGGGGCCAAAGCTCCTGGGACACCCGACAGATGTTTTTC	CACDTATGGQSSWDTRQMFF
TRDV2	TRDJ1	many	TRDD3	TGTGCCTGTAATTTCCTACTCTGGGGGATATCTTTTAAACTCATCTTT	CACNFLLWGISFKLIF
TRDV2	TRDJ1	few	TRDD3	TGTGCCTGTGACACCGTTATCGGTCTTCCTGCACACATGGGGGATACGTACACCGATAAACTCATCTTT	CACDTVIGLPAHMGDTYTDKLIF
TRDV2	TRDJ3	medium-sized	TRDD3	TGTGCCTGTGACACCGGGGGATACCGAGAATCCTGGGACACCCGACAGATGTTTTTC	CACDTGGYRESWDTRQMFF
TRDV1	TRDJ4	many	NA	TGTGCTCTTGGGGAACTAGAGGTTAGCCTACACCCATGGGGGCGTGAATGGCCCCTGATCTTT	CALGELEVSLHPWGREWPLIF
TRAV29/DV5	TRDJ1	medium-sized	TRDD3	TGTGCAGTACGAAATTCCGATACTGGGGGATACGTTGAGTCCGATAAACTCATCTTT	CAVRNSDTGGYVESDKLIF
TRDV2	TRDJ3	medium-sized	TRDD3	TGTGCCTGTGACACCGTCTGGGGGATACGCTTCGACTGGGACACCCGACAGATGTTTTTC	CACDTVWGIRFDWDTRQMFF
TRDV2	TRDJ3	many	TRDD3	TGTGCCTGTGACGCCACCCAAACTGGGGGATACGCTTCCAGCTCCTGGGACACCCGACAGATGTTTTTC	CACDATQTGGYASSSWDTRQMFF
TRDV2	TRDJ3	large	NA	TGTGCCTGTGACACCCTGCATGCTACCTGGGACACCCGACAGATGTTTTTC	CACDTLHATWDTRQMFF
TRDV3	TRDJ1	medium-sized	TRDD3	TGTGCCTTTACTGGGGGATACGCCGATAAACTCATCTTT	CAFTGGYADKLIF
TRDV2	TRDJ1	few	TRDD3	TGTGCCTGTGACACTCTAAGTACTGGGGGATACGGAGGGTACACCGATAAACTCATCTTT	CACDTLSTGGYGGYTDKLIF
TRDV2	TRDJ1	many	NA	TGTGCCTGTGACACCCGAGAGGTGGGGAACCTGTACACCGATAAACTCATCTTT	CACDTREVGNLYTDKLIF
TRDV2	TRDJ1	medium-sized	TRDD3	TGTGCCTGTGACACCGTAGCTGGGGGATCCCCGGTCACCGATAAACTCATCTTT	CACDTVAGGSPVTDKLIF
TRDV2	TRDJ3	many	TRDD3	TGTGCCTGTGACACCGTGAACTGGGGGATACGGAGCTCCTGGGACACCCGACAGATGTTTTTC	CACDTVNWGIRSSWDTRQMFF
TRDV2	TRDJ1	few	TRDD3	TGTGCCTGTGACAAGCTGGGGGATACCGATAAACTCATCTTT	CACDKLGDTDKLIF